This passage covers 22 T cell receptor beta chains from one sample sequenced in a study of technical replicates of blood from a handful of donors. Assay used: immunoSEQ multiplex PCR; TCRdb lists only in-frame clones, some missing. The sample has 78,000 or so clones, 91% seen once. The sample was T cells isolated from PBMCs. These receptors all come from a human donor in good health. Some clones in this sample may be carry-over from other donors' samples.

The gene calls are TRBV19 and TRBJ1-1, with TRBD1 matching 12 bases. Germline-derived CDR1 and CDR2 are LNHDA and SQIVND (reference sequence). Unmatched junction bases numbered 16, after V lost 11 bases and J lost 6 bases. There are 16 residues in the CDR3. DNA of the CDR3: TGTGCCTCAAATCATAGGGGGACAGGGGGCTTGGCTGAAGCTTTCTTT. Protein: CASNHRGTGGLAEAFF.

The rearrangement uses TRBV19 and TRBJ2-7; 9 positions match TRBD1. The CDR3 contains 14 residues. Germline CDR1 reads LNHDA; CDR2 reads SQIVND (reference sequence). V lost 7 bases and J lost 3; bases outside the gene matches: 7. CDR3 amino acids: CASNPGQGFYEQYF. The CDR3 bases are TGTGCCAGTAATCCGGGACAGGGATTCTACGAGCAGTACTTC.

This clone was seen only once. This sequence joins TRBV11-3 and TRBJ1-2, with D unclear. This CDR3 is 13 amino acids long. The germline gives CDR1 SGHNT, CDR2 YENEEA. Trimming took 5 bases from V and 10 from J, leaving 17 bases between them. CDR3: CASSTQKFYVYTF. The CDR3 DNA reads as TGTGCCAGCAGCACACAGAAGTTCTACGTCTACACCTTC.

The chain couples TRBV2 to TRBJ1-4, with 8 positions matching TRBD1. V shed 8 bases, J shed 7 bases, and the junction held 6 bases outside the gene matches. Looked up from germline, CDR1 is SNHLY and CDR2 is FYNNEI. The CDR3 extends over 13 amino acids. The CDR3 sequence is CASRWTGSEKLFF. Written as DNA, the CDR3 is TGTGCCAGCCGCTGGACAGGGAGTGAAAAACTGTTTTTT.

The J gene is TRBJ2-7, the V gene TRBV9, with 8 nucleotides matching TRBD2. Germline lookup yields CDR1 SGDLS and CDR2 YYNGEE. The CDR3 is 14 residues long. J lost 0 bases, V lost 3 bases, and 2 bases had no gene match. The CDR3 bases are TGTGCCAGCAGCGCTAGCGGGTTCTCCTACGAGCAGTACTTC. It yields the protein CASSASGFSYEQYF. The whole variable domain, filled in from reference TRBV9 and TRBJ2-7, reads DSGVTQTPKHLITATGQRVTLRCSPRSGDLSVYWYQQSLDQGLQFLIQYYNGEERAKGNILERFSAQQFPDLHSELNLSSLELGDSALYFCASSASGFSYEQYFGPGTRLTVT.

This rearrangement joins TRBV6-1 to TRBJ2-7; TRBD1 might be the D (6 bases). CDR1 is MNHNS and CDR2 is SASEGT in the germline V gene. V gave up 5 bases and J gave up 2 bases, with 16 bases separating them. The CDR3 runs to 15 residues. The CDR3: CASSLGQGSTYEQYF. The DNA of the CDR3 is TGTGCCAGCAGTCTGGGGCAGGGGTCAACCTACGAGCAGTACTTC.

This clone was recorded once. The genes are TRBV19 and TRBJ2-5; D might be TRBD2 (6 bases). V lost 4 bases, J lost 0 bases, and 12 bases lay in between. The length of the CDR3 is 15 residues. Germline assignment: CDR1 LNHDA and CDR2 SQIVND (reference sequence). Here the CDR3 reads CASSRARGYQETQYF. As DNA, the CDR3 is TGTGCCAGTAGTAGGGCCCGGGGGTACCAAGAGACCCAGTACTTC.

The genes are TRBV11-3 and TRBJ1-2; TRBD1 agrees at 8 bases. This CDR3 is built from 15 residues. From germline, CDR1 is SGHNT and CDR2 YENEEA. The ends lost 2 bases at V and 5 bases at J; junction bases unmatched: 7. The CDR3 reads CASSLRTGKMYGYTF. DNA for the CDR3: TGTGCCAGCAGCTTAAGGACAGGGAAAATGTATGGCTACACCTTC.

This sequence joins TRBV12-5 and TRBJ1-6; TRBD1 agrees at 8 bases. The CDR3 totals 16 residues. V shed 2 bases, J shed 10 bases, and the junction held 10 bases outside the gene matches. Germline CDR1 LGHNT, CDR2 FRNRAP. The CDR3 region is CASGLRPGGWSSPLHF. The CDR3 bases are TGTGCTAGTGGTTTGCGGCCAGGGGGCTGGAGCTCACCCCTCCACTTT.

The chain uses TRBV4-1 and TRBJ2-3; perhaps TRBD2 as D (6 bases). Trimming left V 2 bases short and J 6 bases short, with 12 bases between. The CDR3 is made up of 14 amino acids. The germline V gene encodes CDR1 MGHRA and CDR2 YSYEKL. The CDR3 reads CASSQTGVGDTQYF. CDR3 nucleotides: TGCGCCAGCAGCCAAACGGGAGTAGGTGATACGCAGTATTTT.

V gene TRBV27 combines with J gene TRBJ1-1; tentatively, D is TRBD1 (5 bases). This CDR3 is 13 amino acids long. Trimming cost V 6 bases and J 1 base, with 9 bases left between them. Germline V gene sequence: CDR1 MNHEY, CDR2 SMNVEV (reference sequence). The CDR3: CASSQGWNTEAFF. CDR3 DNA sequence: TGTGCCAGCAGCCAGGGATGGAACACTGAAGCTTTCTTT.

The rearrangement links TRBV27 to TRBJ2-5, with D uncertain. CDR1 is MNHEY and CDR2 is SMNVEV in the germline V gene (reference sequence). The V end lost 6 bases, the J end lost 7 bases, and 18 bases lay between the germline ends. This CDR3 is 14 amino acids long. CDR3 DNA: TGTGCCAGCAGACAAGCTGGCGGCTTCGGGACCCAGTACTTC. Protein: CASRQAGGFGTQYF.

The chain joins TRBV5-4 to TRBJ2-7; 8 nucleotides agree with TRBD2. V lost 0 bases to trimming and J lost 6 bases; unmatched junction nucleotides: 8. CDR1 and CDR2 (germline): SGHNT, YYREEE (reference sequence). The CDR3 totals 15 residues. The CDR3 sequence: CASSLGGLAGLEQYF. CDR3 coding DNA: TGTGCCAGCAGCTTGGGTGGGCTAGCGGGTCTCGAGCAGTACTTC.

The chain links TRBV27 to TRBJ1-2; TRBD1 aligns across 7 bases. The germline CDR1 and CDR2 sequences are MNHEY and SMNVEV (reference sequence). This CDR3 comprises 15 residues. Trimming took 6 bases from V and 3 from J; bases not matched to a gene: 10. DNA of the CDR3: TGTGCCAGCAGCGAAACGACAGGGACCCACTATGGCTACACCTTC. Translated, it gives CASSETTGTHYGYTF.

The rearrangement joins TRBV6-5 to TRBJ2-6; D perhaps matches TRBD1 (6 bases). V dropped 4 bases and J dropped 0 bases, with 10 bases sitting between them. The germline V gene encodes CDR1 MNHEY and CDR2 SVGAGI. CDR3 length: 16 residues. The CDR3 DNA is TGTGCCAGCAGTTTAGGGGGAGACTCTGGGGCCAACGTCCTGACTTTC. Its translation is CASSLGGDSGANVLTF.

This chain uses TRBV6-1 with TRBJ1-1; TRBD1 is a possible D gene (6 bases). The germline V and J ends were trimmed by 5 bases and 6 bases, with 10 bases remaining between them. CDR3 length: 12 amino acids. CDR1 is MNHNS, CDR2 SASEGT, per germline. The CDR3, as DNA: TGTGCCAGCAGTACAGGGATAGCTGAAGCTTTCTTT. Protein product: CASSTGIAEAFF.

This chain connects TRBV27 to TRBJ2-3; D is perhaps TRBD2 (5 bases). The length of the CDR3 is 15 residues. Deletions cut 6 bases from V and 3 bases from J, with 16 bases between. Looked up from germline, CDR1 is MNHEY and CDR2 is SMNVEV (reference sequence). The CDR3 nucleotides read TGTGCCAGCAGGCCTGACGGGATTCGTACAGATACGCAGTATTTT. Translated, it gives CASRPDGIRTDTQYF.

The J gene is TRBJ1-1, the V gene TRBV6-4; 11 bases are a match to TRBD1. Germline lookup yields CDR1 MRHNA and CDR2 SNTAGT. This CDR3 has 15 residues. Trimming cost V 6 bases and J 1 base; bases outside gene matches: 4. CDR3: CASRPGQGENTEAFF. CDR3 in DNA: TGTGCCAGCAGGCCGGGACAGGGGGAGAACACTGAAGCTTTCTTT.

J is TRBJ1-2 and V is TRBV4-2, with 7 bases lining up with TRBD1. The V gene end was trimmed by 0 bases and the J gene end by 5 bases; junction bases not matched to a gene: 18. The CDR3 is 19 residues long. Germline V gene sequence: CDR1 LGHNA, CDR2 YNFKEQ. CDR3 residues: CASSQEPQARTGVGYGYTF. DNA of the CDR3: TGTGCCAGCAGCCAAGAACCCCAAGCCCGGACAGGCGTTGGGTATGGCTACACCTTC.

The V gene is TRBV4-3, the J gene TRBJ1-5; D is unclear. From germline, CDR1 is LGHNA and CDR2 YSLEER. V shed 6 bases and J shed 4 bases, with 4 bases lying between them. This CDR3 comprises 11 residues. The CDR3 here is CASSPNQPQHF. The CDR3 bases are TGCGCCAGCAGTCCTAATCAGCCCCAGCATTTT.

The chain uses TRBV5-1 and TRBJ2-7; D unresolved. Germline V gene data show CDR1 as SGHRS and CDR2 as YFSETQ. The CDR3 is 13 residues long. V was cut by 3 bases and J by 2 bases, with 9 bases left in between. The CDR3 here is CASSSVSPYEQYF. The CDR3 coding sequence is TGCGCCAGCAGCTCTGTCAGTCCCTACGAGCAGTACTTC.

This chain uses TRBV10-3 with TRBJ2-3; a weak D match, TRBD2 (6 bases). This CDR3 is 16 amino acids long. Germline V gene sequence: CDR1 ENHRY, CDR2 SYGVKD. V lost 10 bases, J lost 0 bases, and 20 bases lay in between. DNA for the CDR3: TGTGCCACAATCAGGGCTGGCGGGATAAGCACAGATACGCAGTATTTT. This codes for CATIRAGGISTDTQYF.